Shown below are 19 T cell receptor beta chains from a single sample sequenced in a study of blood T cell repertoires in COVID-19. The method was immunoSEQ multiplex PCR; TCRdb's version includes in-frame clones alone and lacks a portion of them. This sample has about 140,000 clones, with approximately 79% found just once. Sequencing used PBMCs or T cells enriched from blood (not recorded which). These receptors originate from a woman aged 50 to 60 who had recovered from COVID-19.

The chain employs TRBV10-2 and TRBJ2-3, with TRBD2 matching 8 bases. The CDR3 runs 13 residues. CDR1 is WSHSY and CDR2 is SAAADI in the germline V gene. With V trimmed by 7 bases and J by 4 bases, 4 bases remained unmatched. DNA for the CDR3: TGCGCCAGCATGGAAGCGGGGGCAGATACGCAGTATTTT. This translates into CASMEAGADTQYF.

The J gene is TRBJ1-1, the V gene TRBV7-8; 9 nucleotides align to TRBD1. The germline gives CDR1 SGHVS, CDR2 FQNEAQ. The trim removed 6 bases at V and 5 bases at J, leaving 10 bases unmatched. The CDR3 consists of 15 residues. The CDR3: CASRKIQGARTEAFF. The CDR3, as DNA: TGTGCCAGCAGAAAAATACAGGGGGCGAGGACTGAAGCTTTCTTT.

The V call is TRBV10-3, the J call TRBJ2-1; TRBD1 matches at 9 bases. The CDR3 is made up of 11 amino acids. Looked up from germline, CDR1 is ENHRY and CDR2 is SYGVKD. V shed 10 bases and J 7 bases; nucleotides not matched to a gene: 2. CDR3 protein: CATDRGNEQFF. The CDR3 DNA reads as TGTGCCACCGACAGGGGGAATGAGCAGTTCTTC.

V is TRBV27 and J is TRBJ2-7, with TRBD2 matching 12 bases. The CDR3 is made up of 16 amino acids. In germline, CDR1 is MNHEY, CDR2 SMNVEV (reference sequence). The V and J ends lost 7 bases and 2 bases, in that order; junction bases with no gene match: 9. The CDR3 DNA follows: TGTGCCAGCACCGGACTAGCGGGACGCAAAACCTACGAGCAGTACTTC. It translates to CASTGLAGRKTYEQYF.

The table lists this clone with a few counts. The rearrangement uses TRBV5-5 and TRBJ2-5, with 7 bases lining up with TRBD1. There are 15 residues in the CDR3. CDR1 is SGHKS and CDR2 is YYEKEE in the germline V gene (reference sequence). V trimming: 0 bases; J trimming: 4 bases; junction bases outside the gene matches: 6. The CDR3, as DNA: TGTGCCAGCAGCTTGGGACAGGGAGATCGAGAGACCCAGTACTTC. Amino acid sequence: CASSLGQGDRETQYF.

A single count supports this clone. Other DNA sequences in the same sample also yield this CDR3. V and J are TRBV3-1 (or the pseudogene TRBV3-2) and TRBJ2-7; 11 bases are shared with TRBD1. This CDR3 has 15 residues. With V trimmed by 1 base and J by 3 bases, 2 bases remained unmatched. CDR1 LGHDT and CDR2 YNNKEL come from the germline V gene (reference sequence). The CDR3 DNA reads TGTGCCAGCAGCCAAGCCGGGACAGGGGGCTACGAGCAGTACTTC. This translates into CASSQAGTGGYEQYF.

This clone was counted between two and nine times. This CDR3 is missing its conserved last phenylalanine or tryptophan, likely due to a read error. The limits of the CDR3 on the DNA are not certain, so only TCRdb's listed CDR3 is given. CDR3 sequence reads: CASSLVGGGANL. The chain couples TRBV11-2 to TRBJ1-1. The length of the CDR3 is 12 amino acids, counting both ends. CDR1 and CDR2 (germline): SGHAT, FQNNGV.

This clone was seen more than once but under ten times. This chain connects TRBV7-9 to TRBJ1-6; D might be TRBD1 (6 bases). The ends were cut back, 5 bases at V and 5 bases at J, with 10 bases in the middle. The CDR3 runs 14 residues. The germline V gene encodes CDR1 SEHNR and CDR2 FQNEAQ (reference sequence). CDR3 coding DNA: TGTGCCAGCAGCGGAACAGGGAATAATTCACCCCTCCACTTT. Encoded protein: CASSGTGNNSPLHF.

V is TRBV5-1 and J is TRBJ2-7; 7 bases fit TRBD1. In germline, CDR1 is SGHRS, CDR2 YFSETQ. The junction had 2 bases not matched to a gene; V was cut back by 0 bases and J by 2 bases. The CDR3 totals 14 residues. CDR3 sequence: CASSLDRGPYEQYF. CDR3 DNA: TGCGCCAGCAGCTTGGACAGGGGTCCCTACGAGCAGTACTTC.

The chain combines TRBV7-2 with TRBJ2-1, with TRBD2 identical over 10 bases. Germline CDR1 is SGHTA and CDR2 is FQGNSA. V gave up 4 bases and J gave up 8 bases; unmatched junction bases: 8. The CDR3 has 15 amino acids. The DNA for the CDR3 is TGTGCCAGCAGCTCAGCGGGGGGGCCTTGGGATGAGCAGTTCTTC. Amino acids: CASSSAGGPWDEQFF.

This clone has only a few counts. The J gene is TRBJ2-5, the V gene TRBV27; D not certain. The germline V gene encodes CDR1 MNHEY and CDR2 SMNVEV (reference sequence). The CDR3 sequence is 12 residues long. Trimming pared 6 bases from V and 5 bases from J, leaving 10 bases between. This CDR3 reads CASRTLGETQYF. As DNA, the CDR3 is TGTGCCAGCAGAACCCTCGGTGAGACCCAGTACTTC.

The rearrangement joins TRBV5-6 to TRBJ2-7; TRBD1 is a possible D gene (5 bases). The CDR3 spans 13 residues. The germline V gene encodes CDR1 SGHDT and CDR2 YYEEEE. V lost 2 bases, J lost 5 bases, and 11 bases lay in between. The CDR3 DNA reads TGTGCCAGCAGCTTCTCAGGGTCCAACGAGCAGTACTTC. Amino acid sequence: CASSFSGSNEQYF. The whole variable domain, filled in from reference TRBV5-6 and TRBJ2-7, reads DAGVTQSPTHLIKTRGQQVTLRCSPKSGHDTVSWYQQALGQGPQFIFQYYEEEERQRGNFPDRFSGHQFPNYSSELNVNALLLGDSALYLCASSFSGSNEQYFGPGTRLTVT.

The chain is built from TRBV29-1 and TRBJ1-1; 7 nucleotides agree with TRBD1. V lost 5 bases to trimming and J lost 0 bases; unmatched junction nucleotides: 3. CDR1 and CDR2 (germline): SQVTM, ANQGSEA. The CDR3 contains 13 residues. The CDR3 region is CSVWDRLNTEAFF. DNA for the CDR3: TGCAGCGTTTGGGACAGATTGAACACTGAAGCTTTCTTT. Together with reference TRBV29-1 and TRBJ1-1, the CDR3 gives the full variable domain: SAVISQKPSRDICQRGTSLTIQCQVDSQVTMMFWYRQQPGQSLTLIATANQGSEATYESGFVIDKFPISRPNLTFSTLTVSNMSPEDSSIYLCSVWDRLNTEAFFGQGTRLTVV.

J is TRBJ2-1 and V is TRBV5-1; unclear D gene. Germline CDR1 and CDR2: SGHRS and YFSETQ. V lost 0 bases and J lost 6, with 4 bases in between. This CDR3 has 12 residues. The CDR3 loop reads CASSLGPNEQFF. In nucleotides, the CDR3 is TGCGCCAGCAGCTTGGGGCCCAATGAGCAGTTCTTC.

The V and J genes are TRBV18 and TRBJ2-7; 13 positions agree with TRBD2. The V gene end was trimmed by 5 bases and the J gene end by 2 bases; junction bases not matched to a gene: 24. This CDR3 is 22 amino acids long. Per germline, CDR1 KGHSH and CDR2 LQKENI. CDR3 sequence (DNA): TGTGCCAGCTCAGATCCTTACCCTACCGGACTAGCGGGAGACCCAGTGGCCTACGAGCAGTACTTC. It translates to CASSDPYPTGLAGDPVAYEQYF. Full variable domain (remainder filled in from reference TRBV18 and TRBJ2-7): NAGVMQNPRHLVRRRGQEARLRCSPMKGHSHVYWYRQLPEEGLKFMVYLQKENIIDESGMPKERFSAEFPKEGPSILRIQQVVRGDSAAYFCASSDPYPTGLAGDPVAYEQYFGPGTRLTVT.

CDR3 amino acids: CASSAQGNYGYTF. CDR3 nucleotides: TGTGCCAGCAGTGCCCAGGGAAACTATGGCTACACCTTC. The chain carries TRBV6-6 and TRBJ1-2; TRBD1 might be the D (5 bases). The CDR3 totals 13 residues. V was clipped by 5 bases and J by 2 bases, with 9 bases between them. The germline gives CDR1 MNHNY, CDR2 SVGAGI (reference sequence).

A single count supports this clone. The chain links TRBV6-5 to TRBJ1-2; 7 bases fit TRBD1. With V trimmed by 6 bases and J by 2 bases, 9 bases remained unmatched. The CDR3 loop spans 15 amino acids. Germline assignment: CDR1 MNHEY and CDR2 SVGAGI. The CDR3 DNA sequence: TGTGCCAGCAGGCCCGACCGGGACAGAAACTATGGCTACACCTTC. Amino acids: CASRPDRDRNYGYTF.

The chain links TRBV5-1 to TRBJ2-5; TRBD2 matches at 8 bases. J gave up 4 bases and V 2 bases, and 7 bases lay outside the gene matches. The germline CDR1 and CDR2 sequences are SGHRS and YFSETQ. This CDR3 comprises 15 residues. CDR3 region: CASSLVAGTIETQYF. The CDR3 bases are TGCGCCAGCAGCTTAGTAGCGGGGACCATAGAGACCCAGTACTTC.

V gene TRBV5-6 combines with J gene TRBJ2-3; D perhaps matches TRBD2 (5 bases). V lost 4 bases and J lost 0, with 21 bases in between. This CDR3 is built from 18 residues. Germline V lookup: CDR1 SGHDT, CDR2 YYEEEE. In DNA, the CDR3 is TGTGCCAGCAGCCTACGCCTCGGGGTCCATTCAAGCACAGATACGCAGTATTTT. As protein: CASSLRLGVHSSTDTQYF.